The next 21 T cell receptor beta chains were all read from a single sample in a study of blood T cell repertoires in COVID-19. The method was immunoSEQ multiplex PCR; TCRdb's version includes in-frame clones alone and lacks a portion of them. The table includes roughly 55,000 clones, roughly 80% detected once. The sample consisted of peripheral blood. The receptors derive from a woman aged 55-69 years with acute or convalescent COVID-19.

The gene calls are TRBV5-1 and TRBJ2-1, with TRBD2 identical over 11 bases. This CDR3 comprises 16 residues. The germline gives CDR1 SGHRS, CDR2 YFSETQ. V shed 4 bases, J shed 8 bases, and the junction held 11 bases outside the gene matches. For the CDR3, the DNA is TGCGCCAGCAGCCCCCAACTAGCGGGGGTCGGGGATGAGCAGTTCTTC. Translation gives CASSPQLAGVGDEQFF.

This clone has only a few counts. The chain links TRBV19 to TRBJ2-2, with 8 nucleotides matching TRBD1. V trimming: 9 bases; J trimming: 0 bases; junction bases outside the gene matches: 3. Germline V gives CDR1 LNHDA, CDR2 SQIVND (reference sequence). The CDR3 runs to 14 residues. CDR3 nucleotides: TGTGCCAGCGGACAGGGCTCGAACACCGGGGAGCTGTTTTTT. This gives the protein CASGQGSNTGELFF.

In its sample, this clone was seen once. The chain couples TRBV6-5 to TRBJ1-1; a weak D match, TRBD1 (6 bases). V was clipped by 6 bases and J by 1 base, with 12 bases between them. The CDR3 runs 14 residues. Germline-derived CDR1 and CDR2 are MNHEY and SVGAGI. The CDR3 DNA sequence: TGTGCCAGCAGCGTACAGGGCACGAACACTGAAGCTTTCTTT. This sequence encodes CASSVQGTNTEAFF.

V and J are TRBV2 and TRBJ1-1; a possible D gene is TRBD1 (5 bases). Germline values: CDR1 SNHLY, CDR2 FYNNEI. V gave up 7 bases and J gave up 0 bases, with 12 bases separating them. This CDR3 spans 14 amino acids. CDR3 protein: CASTEGHLNTEAFF. The DNA of the CDR3 is TGTGCCAGCACCGAAGGACACCTGAACACTGAAGCTTTCTTT.

V is TRBV9 and J is TRBJ2-1, with 11 bases that match TRBD2. This CDR3 has 15 amino acids. CDR1 and CDR2 from the germline V gene are SGDLS and YYNGEE. V gave up 4 bases and J gave up 1 base; unmatched junction bases: 1. CDR3: CASSRLAGSYNEQFF. CDR3 DNA sequence: TGTGCCAGCAGCCGACTAGCGGGGTCCTACAATGAGCAGTTCTTC.

This clone was observed a few times. The chain uses TRBV5-1 and TRBJ1-4; the match to TRBD1 covers 8 bases. V was clipped by 3 bases and J by 0 bases; unmatched bases: 4. The germline CDR1 and CDR2 sequences are SGHRS and YFSETQ. The CDR3 runs 16 residues. Here the CDR3 DNA reads TGCGCCAGCAGCTCCGGGACAGGTTCAACTAATGAAAAACTGTTTTTT. Its translation: CASSSGTGSTNEKLFF.

A few counts support this clone. This rearrangement joins TRBV11-3 to TRBJ1-4, with D tentatively TRBD1 (5 bases). Trimming stripped 1 base from V and 0 bases from J, with 9 bases between. This CDR3 is built from 16 residues. From germline, CDR1 is SGHNT and CDR2 YENEEA. The CDR3 coding sequence is TGTGCCAGCAGCTTAGGACAGTTCACAACTAATGAAAAACTGTTTTTT. Its protein is CASSLGQFTTNEKLFF. The variable domain in full, with the rest retrieved from reference TRBV11-3 and TRBJ1-4, is EAGVVQSPRYKIIEKKQPVAFWCNPISGHNTLYWYLQNLGQGPELLIRYENEEAVDDSQLPKDRFSAERLKGVDSTLKIQPAELGDSAVYLCASSLGQFTTNEKLFFGSGTQLSVL.

The J gene is TRBJ1-5, the V gene TRBV30; D is perhaps TRBD1 (6 bases). Trimming shortened V by 0 bases and J by 7 bases, and 10 bases separated the two germline ends. Per germline, CDR1 GTSNPN and CDR2 SVGIG (reference sequence). The CDR3 totals 13 residues. This CDR3 reads CAWSVQGGQPQHF. CDR3 bases: TGTGCCTGGAGTGTACAAGGGGGACAGCCCCAGCATTTT.

The chain recombines TRBV7-9 with TRBJ1-2; TRBD1 matches 7 bases. With 1 base clipped from V and 6 bases from J, the junction kept 2 bases outside the gene matches. The CDR3 runs 13 residues. The germline CDR1 and CDR2 sequences are SEHNR and FQNEAQ (reference sequence). The CDR3: CASSLVGTDGYTF. In nucleotides, the CDR3 is TGTGCCAGCAGCTTAGTCGGGACAGATGGCTACACCTTC.

The gene calls are TRBV9 and TRBJ2-3; D might be TRBD1 (5 bases). V was clipped by 0 bases and J by 5 bases, with 7 bases between them. Germline V gene data show CDR1 as SGDLS and CDR2 as YYNGEE. CDR3 length: 13 residues. The CDR3 nucleotides read TGTGCCAGCAGCGTAGGACAGAAAGATACGCAGTATTTT. Residues: CASSVGQKDTQYF.

The V call is TRBV12-3 or TRBV12-4, the J call TRBJ1-2; no firm D call. Trimming took 7 bases from V and 2 from J, leaving 8 bases between them. This CDR3 comprises 12 residues. CDR3 protein: CASTEGNYGYTF. Here the CDR3 DNA reads TGTGCCAGCACGGAGGGAAACTATGGCTACACCTTC.

The V gene is TRBV10-1, the J gene TRBJ1-2; no clear D gene. V lost 8 bases, J lost 4 bases, and 14 bases lay in between. Looked up from germline, CDR1 is WNHNN and CDR2 is SYGVQD (reference sequence). The CDR3 sequence is 13 residues long. The CDR3 sequence: CASGTGAVYGYTF. CDR3 nucleotide sequence: TGCGCCAGCGGCACCGGAGCGGTCTATGGCTACACCTTC.

The CDR3 nucleotides are TGTGCCAGCAGTGAAGGAGCGGGGTCACCCGACGAGCAGTACTTC. Translated, it gives CASSEGAGSPDEQYF. The chain combines TRBV6-1 with TRBJ2-7; TRBD2 aligns across 7 bases. CDR3 length: 15 amino acids. In germline, CDR1 is MNHNS, CDR2 SASEGT. V was pared by 1 base and J by 5 bases, with 8 bases of the junction left unmatched.

The CDR3 spells CASSLGAGPTYEQYF. CDR3 DNA sequence: TGTGCCAGCAGCCTCGGCGCGGGCCCTACCTACGAGCAGTACTTC. V usage is TRBV7-7 and J usage is TRBJ2-7, with a weak D call TRBD2 (5 bases). From germline, CDR1 is SSHAT and CDR2 FNYEAQ (reference sequence). This CDR3 contains 15 residues. Trimming cost V 5 bases and J 2 bases, with 16 bases left between them.

This chain joins TRBV19 and TRBJ1-1; D possibly corresponds to TRBD1 (5 bases). This CDR3 comprises 13 residues. V dropped 2 bases and J dropped 2 bases, with 6 bases sitting between them. Germline V CDR1 and CDR2: LNHDA, SQIVND (reference sequence). CDR3 DNA sequence: TGTGCCAGTAGTATACAGGGTAACACTGAAGCTTTCTTT. It yields the protein CASSIQGNTEAFF.

The V gene is TRBV2, the J gene TRBJ1-2, with TRBD1 identical over 8 bases. The length of the CDR3 is 15 residues. Germline values: CDR1 SNHLY, CDR2 FYNNEI. Trimming cost V 6 bases and J 4 bases; bases outside gene matches: 10. The CDR3: CASRLSGQGVYGYTF. DNA for the CDR3: TGTGCCAGCAGGTTATCCGGACAGGGCGTCTATGGCTACACCTTC.

J is TRBJ1-6 and V is TRBV11-1; tentative D call: TRBD1 (5 bases). In germline, CDR1 is SGHAT, CDR2 FQDESV (reference sequence). This CDR3 region has 15 residues. With 2 bases removed from V and 7 bases from J, the gap between germline ends came to 12 bases. CDR3 DNA sequence: TGTGCCAGCAGCTTAAGGAGGGGTAACAATTCACCCCTCCACTTT. Encoded protein: CASSLRRGNNSPLHF.

This rearrangement joins TRBV7-3 to TRBJ2-1; 10 nucleotides match TRBD2. The V gene's germline CDR1 is SGHTA and CDR2 FQGTGA. J was trimmed by 6 bases and V by 5 bases; bases with no gene match: 1. The CDR3 consists of 13 residues. The CDR3 DNA follows: TGTGCCAGCAGCCCTAGCGGGGGCAATGAGCAGTTCTTC. Translated, it gives CASSPSGGNEQFF.

The chain recombines TRBV18 with TRBJ1-5; a possible D gene is TRBD1 (5 bases). The germline V gene encodes CDR1 KGHSH and CDR2 LQKENI. The ends were cut back, 5 bases at V and 4 bases at J, with 12 bases in the middle. The CDR3 runs to 14 residues. This CDR3 reads CASSAQAGNQPQHF. CDR3 DNA: TGTGCCAGCTCAGCACAGGCGGGTAATCAGCCCCAGCATTTT.

The sample holds one count of this clone. V usage is TRBV30 and J usage is TRBJ2-5; 11 nucleotides align to TRBD2. This CDR3 has 14 amino acids. Trimming at V came to 3 bases and at J to 3 bases, leaving 3 bases not matched to a gene. The germline V gene encodes CDR1 GTSNPN and CDR2 SVGIG (reference sequence). CDR3 protein: CAWSAGLAEETQYF. DNA for the CDR3: TGTGCCTGGAGCGCGGGACTAGCGGAAGAGACCCAGTACTTC.

The rearrangement links TRBV21-1 to TRBJ1-1; no check of the table's D call, TRBD1, against the DNA was made. TRBV21-1 is a pseudogene. CDR3 length: 13 amino acids. For the CDR3, the DNA is TGTGCCAGCAGCGTGACAGCGAACACTGAAGCTTTCTTT. Its protein product is CASSVTANTEAFF.